This TCR beta chain came from a study of cytomegalovirus exposure and HLA in healthy donors. Study-wide findings and caveats: DRB1 showed the most TCR associations and HLA-C the fewest in a later analysis, as rates varied by HLA locus.

CDR1 is MNHNS and CDR2 is SASEGT in the germline V gene. V was trimmed by 3 bases and J by 8 bases, leaving 16 bases between them. The CDR3 is made up of 15 amino acids. Only a few counts were recorded for this clone. The antigen remains undetermined. The PCR used 60 Vbeta and 13 Jbeta primers. Clones were sequenced by immunoSEQ multiplex PCR, and TCRdb holds only the in-frame ones, with some missing. The data contain 140,000 or so clones, over 65% of them singletons. V usage is TRBV6-1 and J usage is TRBJ1-4, with D unresolved. The sample was PBMCs. The TCR comes from a female donor in good health and CMV-seronegative. The CDR3 DNA is TGTGCCAGCAGTGACGGACCGCGGGTTAGGGAAAAACTGTTTTTT. Amino acid sequence: CASSDGPRVREKLFF.